Below, 5 T cell receptor beta chains from the same sample are listed, as sequenced in a study of blood T cells in healthy people across ages. Primers used in a second PCR of roughly 6 to 11 cycles were a sample-barcoded 5' primer and a J-beta primer mix. TCRdb re-analysed the 5' RACE reads in MiXCR, keeping a single row per CDR3 protein. The data contain around 1,800,000 distinct CDR3 sequences, more than 35% of them seen just once; the ten biggest clones take up more than 20%. Source material: blood. The receptors were sampled from a human donor in good health.

In its sample, this clonotype was seen a few times. The chain joins TRBV2 to TRBJ2-5; 14 nucleotides line up with TRBD2. The CDR3 runs to 17 residues. Trimming cost V 0 bases and J 4 bases; bases outside gene matches: 4. Germline CDR1 reads SNHLY; CDR2 reads FYNNEI. CDR3 residues: CASSEAGTSGGRETQYF. The CDR3 DNA sequence: TGTGCCAGCAGTGAAGCTGGGACTAGCGGGGGTAGAGAGACCCAGTACTTC.

At least ten counts were recorded for this clonotype. V gene TRBV9 combines with J gene TRBJ2-7, with 7 bases lining up with TRBD1. The ends lost 3 bases at V and 5 bases at J; junction bases unmatched: 5. The CDR3 is made up of 13 amino acids. Germline lookup yields CDR1 SGDLS and CDR2 YYNGEE. CDR3 residues: CASSATGDHEQYF. The DNA for the CDR3 is TGTGCCAGCAGCGCTACAGGGGACCACGAGCAGTACTTC.

The chain combines TRBV10-3 with TRBJ2-3; 7 nucleotides line up with TRBD1. The CDR3 has 14 residues. Germline lookup yields CDR1 ENHRY and CDR2 SYGVKD. J lost 3 bases, V lost 4 bases, and 4 bases had no gene match. CDR3 nucleotides: TGTGCCATCAGTGCGAGGGGGCGGACAGATACGCAGTATTTT. Amino acid sequence: CAISARGRTDTQYF.

The rearrangement uses TRBV5-6 and TRBJ1-1, with D possibly matching TRBD1 (5 bases). The germline CDR1 and CDR2 sequences are SGHDT and YYEEEE. Trimming stripped 0 bases from V and 11 bases from J, with 17 bases between. CDR3 length equals 14 residues. The CDR3 reads CASSLVGTAGEAFF. The CDR3 DNA is TGTGCCAGCAGCTTGGTTGGGACGGCCGGGGAGGCTTTCTTT.

This CDR3 is CSFHRETIYEQYF. CDR3 nucleotides: TGCAGTTTTCACAGGGAAACGATCTACGAGCAGTACTTC. The genes are TRBV20-1 and TRBJ2-7, with D possibly being TRBD1 (6 bases). This CDR3 region has 13 residues. Germline values: CDR1 DFQATT, CDR2 SNEGSKA (reference sequence). V was shortened by 8 bases and J by 3 bases, with 17 bases between the two germline ends.